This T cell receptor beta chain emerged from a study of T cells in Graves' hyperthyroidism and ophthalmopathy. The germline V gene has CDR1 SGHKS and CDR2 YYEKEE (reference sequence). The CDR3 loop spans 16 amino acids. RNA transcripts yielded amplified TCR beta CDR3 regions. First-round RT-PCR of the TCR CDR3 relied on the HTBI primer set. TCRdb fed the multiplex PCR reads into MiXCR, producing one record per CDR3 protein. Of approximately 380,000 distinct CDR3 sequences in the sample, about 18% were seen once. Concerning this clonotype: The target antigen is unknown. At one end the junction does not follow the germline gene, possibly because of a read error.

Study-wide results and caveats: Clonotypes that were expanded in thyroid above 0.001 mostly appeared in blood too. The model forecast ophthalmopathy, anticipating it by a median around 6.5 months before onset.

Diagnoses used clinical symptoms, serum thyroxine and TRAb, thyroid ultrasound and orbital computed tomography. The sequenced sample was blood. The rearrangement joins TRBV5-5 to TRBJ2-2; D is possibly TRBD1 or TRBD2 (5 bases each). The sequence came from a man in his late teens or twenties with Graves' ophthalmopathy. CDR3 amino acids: CASSVRRVWGTGELVF. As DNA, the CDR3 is TGTGCCAGCAGCGTCAGACGGGTCTGGGGCACCGGGGAGCTGGTTTTT.